What follows are 13 T cell receptor beta chains derived from one specimen sequenced in a study of blood T cell dynamics during melanoma immunotherapy. Some clones are missing from TCRdb's copy, which holds only in-frame ones; the method was immunoSEQ multiplex PCR. Of approximately 25,000 clones in the sample, around 90% were seen once. As to time point: pre-treatment baseline. Sequenced here: blood, sampled from a patient treated with checkpoint blockade. All receptors come from a human donor with melanoma.

In this sample, this clone turned up once. The gene calls are TRBV9 and TRBJ2-1, with 11 positions matching TRBD1. The CDR3 is made up of 18 amino acids. Trimming removed 4 bases from V and 8 bases from J; junction bases left unmatched: 17. Germline CDR1 reads SGDLS; CDR2 reads YYNGEE. CDR3 DNA sequence: TGTGCCAGCAGCTATTCGAAGTCGGGGACAGGGGGACTCGATGAGCAGTTCTTC. This sequence encodes CASSYSKSGTGGLDEQFF.

The J gene is TRBJ2-1, the V gene TRBV19; D is possibly TRBD1 (6 bases). V lost 1 base to trimming and J lost 1 base, with 8 bases between them. The CDR3 totals 15 residues. Germline V gives CDR1 LNHDA, CDR2 SQIVND (reference sequence). Here the CDR3 DNA reads TGTGCCAGTAGTATAGGAACAGGGTCCTACAATGAGCAGTTCTTC. Protein product: CASSIGTGSYNEQFF.

The chain combines TRBV6-6 with TRBJ1-5; 10 nucleotides align to TRBD1. The CDR3 loop spans 15 amino acids. V was pared by 2 bases and J by 7 bases, with 5 bases of the junction left unmatched. CDR1 is MNHNY and CDR2 is SVGAGI in the germline V gene (reference sequence). Here the CDR3 reads CASSYPGTGAQPQHF. CDR3 bases: TGTGCCAGCAGTTACCCCGGGACAGGGGCCCAGCCCCAGCATTTT.

The gene calls are TRBV11-3 and TRBJ2-1; the D is unclear. V was shortened by 1 base and J by 4 bases, with 5 bases between the two germline ends. Germline-derived CDR1 and CDR2 are SGHNT and YENEEA. This CDR3 has 13 amino acids. The CDR3 is CASSLGVYNEQFF. The CDR3 nucleotides read TGTGCCAGCAGCTTAGGAGTTTACAATGAGCAGTTCTTC.

This chain joins TRBV6-1 and TRBJ1-3; D is undetermined. Germline values: CDR1 MNHNS, CDR2 SASEGT. The CDR3 totals 13 residues. Trimming took 6 bases from V and 0 from J, leaving 6 bases between them. CDR3 bases: TGTGCCAGCAGGGCTAGCTCTGGAAACACCATATATTTT. Amino acids: CASRASSGNTIYF.

The V call is TRBV9, the J call TRBJ2-3; tentative D call: TRBD1 (6 bases). The CDR3 consists of 14 residues. The ends were cut back, 0 bases at V and 6 bases at J, with 11 bases in the middle. The germline gives CDR1 SGDLS, CDR2 YYNGEE. The CDR3 loop is CASSVGGGGDTQYF. For the CDR3, the DNA is TGTGCCAGCAGCGTAGGTGGGGGCGGCGATACGCAGTATTTT. The full variable domain, completed using reference TRBV9 and TRBJ2-3, is DSGVTQTPKHLITATGQRVTLRCSPRSGDLSVYWYQQSLDQGLQFLIQYYNGEERAKGNILERFSAQQFPDLHSELNLSSLELGDSALYFCASSVGGGGDTQYFGPGTRLTVL.

This clone is a singleton in its sample. V gene TRBV11-2 combines with J gene TRBJ1-1; 7 nucleotides agree with TRBD1. Germline V gene sequence: CDR1 SGHAT, CDR2 FQNNGV. The CDR3 is 14 amino acids. V was clipped by 1 base and J by 10 bases; unmatched bases: 9. The CDR3 protein is CASSLGWQGETAFF. The CDR3 nucleotides read TGTGCCAGCAGCTTAGGGTGGCAGGGGGAGACAGCTTTCTTT.

J is TRBJ2-7 and V is TRBV5-6; D perhaps matches TRBD1 (5 bases). Looked up from germline, CDR1 is SGHDT and CDR2 is YYEEEE. This CDR3 is built from 15 residues. The germline V and J ends were trimmed by 0 bases and 3 bases, with 13 bases remaining between them. The CDR3 nucleotides read TGTGCCAGCAGCTTGGGGGGCGGCAGGTTCTACGAGCAGTACTTC. Amino acids: CASSLGGGRFYEQYF.

Here the CDR3 reads CASSQGLAGGSSYEQYF. The CDR3 DNA reads TGCGCCAGCAGCCAGGGACTAGCGGGAGGCAGCTCCTACGAGCAGTACTTC. The J gene is TRBJ2-7, the V gene TRBV5-1; 15 nucleotides align to TRBD2. Germline V gene sequence: CDR1 SGHRS, CDR2 YFSETQ. This CDR3 region has 17 residues. The V segment lost 4 bases and the J segment 0 bases; nucleotides outside the gene matches: 5. The full variable domain, rest sourced from reference TRBV5-1 and TRBJ2-7, is KAGVTQTPRYLIKTRGQQVTLSCSPISGHRSVSWYQQTPGQGLQFLFEYFSETQRNKGNFPGRFSGRQFSNSRSEMNVSTLELGDSALYLCASSQGLAGGSSYEQYFGPGTRLTVT.

This clone was counted once. The chain carries TRBV5-1 and TRBJ2-5; a possible D gene is TRBD2 (6 bases). The CDR3 has 17 amino acids. The V gene lost 0 bases and the J gene lost 1 base, with 16 bases spanning the gap. Germline V gene data show CDR1 as SGHRS and CDR2 as YFSETQ. Here the CDR3 DNA reads TGCGCCAGCAGCTTGGCGGGAGACTTTCTGGGCCAAGAGACCCAGTACTTC. It codes for CASSLAGDFLGQETQYF.

CDR3 amino acids: CASSLAGMGTEAFF. DNA of the CDR3: TGTGCCAGCAGCTTAGCGGGTATGGGGACTGAAGCTTTCTTT. V and J are TRBV5-5 and TRBJ1-1; D is unresolved. Between the trimmed V and J ends, which lost 2 bases and 5 bases, there was a span of 13 bases. CDR3 size: 14 residues. Germline lookup yields CDR1 SGHKS and CDR2 YYEKEE (reference sequence).

The chain joins TRBV6-4 to TRBJ2-3; TRBD2 matches 7 bases. The length of the CDR3 is 13 residues. CDR1 and CDR2 from the germline V gene are MRHNA and SNTAGT. V shed 3 bases and J 8 bases; nucleotides not matched to a gene: 5. The CDR3 sequence is CASSEERGGTQYF. The DNA of the CDR3 is TGTGCCAGCAGTGAAGAGCGCGGGGGTACGCAGTATTTT.

The V call is TRBV13, the J call TRBJ2-5, with TRBD2 identical over 12 bases. There are 15 residues in the CDR3. With V trimmed by 5 bases and J by 3 bases, 4 bases remained unmatched. The germline V gene has CDR1 PRHDT and CDR2 FYEKMQ (reference sequence). The CDR3 region is CASSTRLAGEETQYF. CDR3 DNA: TGTGCCAGCAGCACGCGACTAGCGGGAGAAGAGACCCAGTACTTC.